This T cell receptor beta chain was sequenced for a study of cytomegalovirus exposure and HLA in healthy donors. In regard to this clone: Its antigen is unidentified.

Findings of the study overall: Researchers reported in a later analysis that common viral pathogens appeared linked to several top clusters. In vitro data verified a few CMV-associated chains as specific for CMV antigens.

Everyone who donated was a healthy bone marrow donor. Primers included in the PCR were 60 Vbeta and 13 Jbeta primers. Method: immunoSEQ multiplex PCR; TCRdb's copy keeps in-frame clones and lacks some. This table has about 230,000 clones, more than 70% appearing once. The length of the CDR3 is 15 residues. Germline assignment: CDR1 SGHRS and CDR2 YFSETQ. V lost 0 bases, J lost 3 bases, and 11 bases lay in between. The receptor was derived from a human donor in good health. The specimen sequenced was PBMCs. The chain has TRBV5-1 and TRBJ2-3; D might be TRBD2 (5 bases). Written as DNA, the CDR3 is TGCGCCAGCAGCTTGGATGGAGGCCCAACAGATACGCAGTATTTT. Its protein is CASSLDGGPTDTQYF.